This T cell receptor (beta chain) was obtained from a study of blood T cell repertoires in COVID-19. Study information: Both acute and convalescent COVID-19 samples were obtained from the United States, Italy and Spain. T cells, B-cell-depleted T cells, or PBMCs supplied cDNA or gDNA.

The ends were cut back, 2 bases at V and 6 bases at J, with 11 bases in the middle. This CDR3 contains 14 residues. The germline V gene has CDR1 MNHNS and CDR2 SASEGT. This clone has more than one count but fewer than ten. Original processing methods: The authors estimated nucleated cell counts from reference gene primer amplification. Libraries were prepared by immunoSEQ multiplex PCR; TCRdb keeps only in-frame clonotypes and omits some of them. From that table come the V and J calls and clone size; the DNA was used to work out D and trimming. Of more than 400,000 clones detected, 80% to 90% appear once; the ten largest clones hold 3.2%.

This receptor was taken from a human donor in a cohort sampled during active COVID-19. The source material was peripheral blood. This chain connects TRBV6-1 to TRBJ1-5, with D perhaps matching TRBD1 (5 bases). The CDR3 reads CASSEWGVGQPQHF. The DNA of the CDR3 is TGTGCCAGCAGTGAATGGGGGGTTGGTCAGCCCCAGCATTTT.